This T cell receptor beta chain was sequenced in a study of shared clonotypes between healthy human individuals. About the study: Ranging from 18 to 49 in age, donors were a couple of women and three men.

Findings and caveats of the study: An anticipated effect of sequencing depth on clonotype sharing among donors was recognized.

The CDR3 length is 14 residues. Germline V gives CDR1 SQVTM, CDR2 ANQGSEA. Comment on this clone: Its antigen remains unidentified. A much larger clone differs by one base, so this may be a read error.

This table comes from immunoSEQ multiplex PCR, and its TCRdb copy is limited to in-frame clones, with some not included. The table shows about 510,000 clones, with 79% occurring only once. Sequenced input: PBMCs. The clonotype was recovered from a woman aged 40 to 50 in good health. Some clones in this sample may be carry-over from other donors' samples. The genes are TRBV29-1 and TRBJ1-2; tentative D call: TRBD1 (6 bases). CDR3 sequence: CNVPLGGLNYGYTF. CDR3 in DNA: TGCAACGTTCCCCTGGGGGGCCTGAACTATGGCTACACCTTC.